This T cell receptor (beta chain) was retrieved from a study of CD8+ T cells in alopecia areata. V was clipped by 1 base and J by 5 bases; unmatched bases: 6. The CDR3 runs 15 residues. CDR1 is SGHNT, CDR2 YYREEE, per germline (reference sequence). Sequencing relied on a cDNA template that was reverse transcribed from extracted RNA. TCRdb's copy holds only in-frame clones and misses some; the assay was immunoSEQ multiplex PCR. The sample yields approximately 210,000 clones, more than 55% seen once. The treatment: oral pan-JAK inhibitor, 5-10 mg twice daily. The chain employs TRBV5-4 and TRBJ2-7; 10 bases align to TRBD2. The sequencing here drew on CD4+ T cells sorted from blood, taken at week 4, from a patient treated with tofacitinib. The TCR was taken from a human donor with alopecia areata. The CDR3: CASSLKASGGHEQYF. DNA of the CDR3: TGTGCCAGCAGCTTGAAGGCTAGCGGGGGACACGAGCAGTACTTC. The whole variable domain, filled in from reference TRBV5-4 and TRBJ2-7, reads ETGVTQSPTHLIKTRGQQVTLRCSSQSGHNTVSWYQQALGQGPQFIFQYYREEENGRGNFPPRFSGLQFPNYSSELNVNALELDDSALYLCASSLKASGGHEQYFGPGTRLTVT.